Following are 18 T cell receptor beta chains from one sample sequenced in a study of T-cell reconstitution after alpha-beta-depleted transplantation in children. Unique molecular identifiers were incorporated when the TCRbeta library was constructed. TCRdb ran MiXCR on the PCR reads and lists one entry per CDR3 protein. Among 250,000 to 350,000 distinct CDR3 sequences, around 25% were seen once, and the ten largest hold 10% to 11%. The specimen comprised PBMCs, mostly from graft donor cells, sampled 180 days after TCRalphabeta/CD19-depleted stem cell transplant. These receptors originate from a male patient between 5 and 17 years old who had a stem cell transplant for acute lymphoblastic leukemia, so the T cells may come from the graft donor.

The V and J genes are TRBV7-3 and TRBJ2-3; a weak D match, TRBD1 (6 bases). The CDR3 has 17 residues. The ends were cut back, 0 bases at V and 4 bases at J, with 17 bases in the middle. Per germline, CDR1 SGHTA and CDR2 FQGTGA. The CDR3 sequence: CASSLTPRGRSADTQYF. CDR3 nucleotide sequence: TGTGCCAGCAGCTTAACCCCTAGGGGGAGATCCGCAGATACGCAGTATTTT.

This clonotype has at least ten counts. The CDR3 region has the DNA TGCGCCAGCAGCTTGGAGGGCGCCCCTCAGCCCCAGCATTTT. It codes for CASSLEGAPQPQHF. The chain uses TRBV5-1 and TRBJ1-5; the D is unclear. The CDR3 length is 14 residues. Per germline, CDR1 SGHRS and CDR2 YFSETQ. V was pared by 0 bases and J by 6 bases, with 10 bases between. Filled out from reference TRBV5-1 and TRBJ1-5, the complete variable domain reads KAGVTQTPRYLIKTRGQQVTLSCSPISGHRSVSWYQQTPGQGLQFLFEYFSETQRNKGNFPGRFSGRQFSNSRSEMNVSTLELGDSALYLCASSLEGAPQPQHFGDGTRLSIL.

This clonotype was counted between two and nine times. This chain connects TRBV28 to TRBJ2-1; TRBD1 agrees at 7 bases. The CDR3 has 15 amino acids. The V segment lost 2 bases and the J segment 6 bases; nucleotides outside the gene matches: 7. Germline CDR1 is MDHEN and CDR2 is SYDVKM. The CDR3 region is CASSLHATGLNEQFF. CDR3 sequence (DNA): TGTGCCAGCAGTTTACATGCGACAGGGCTCAATGAGCAGTTCTTC.

The chain is built from TRBV5-1 and TRBJ2-7, with D unclear. There are 14 residues in the CDR3. Germline loops: CDR1 SGHRS, CDR2 YFSETQ. V was cut by 0 bases and J by 0 bases, with 7 bases left in between. The CDR3 region is CASSLERASYEQYF. In nucleotides, the CDR3 is TGCGCCAGCAGCTTGGAAAGGGCCTCCTACGAGCAGTACTTC. The full variable domain, in which reference TRBV5-1 and TRBJ2-7 provide the parts outside the CDR3, is KAGVTQTPRYLIKTRGQQVTLSCSPISGHRSVSWYQQTPGQGLQFLFEYFSETQRNKGNFPGRFSGRQFSNSRSEMNVSTLELGDSALYLCASSLERASYEQYFGPGTRLTVT.

V usage is TRBV6-5 and J usage is TRBJ1-1; D ambiguous. The CDR3 has 15 residues. Germline-derived CDR1 and CDR2 are MNHEY and SVGAGI. V dropped 0 bases and J dropped 2 bases, with 10 bases sitting between them. The CDR3, as DNA: TGTGCCAGCAGTTACTCTTCCCGGGATAACACTGAAGCTTTCTTT. As protein: CASSYSSRDNTEAFF.

This rearrangement joins TRBV4-1 to TRBJ1-1, with 7 bases lining up with TRBD1. The germline V gene encodes CDR1 MGHRA and CDR2 YSYEKL. This CDR3 has 17 residues. Trimming removed 5 bases from V and 0 bases from J; junction bases left unmatched: 12. The CDR3, as DNA: TGCGCCAGCAGCGCACAGGGGCCGCCCCAGGTGAACACTGAAGCTTTCTTT. As protein: CASSAQGPPQVNTEAFF.

This chain uses TRBV19 with TRBJ2-1; D is undetermined. The ends were cut back, 8 bases at V and 3 bases at J, with 11 bases in the middle. This CDR3 has 13 amino acids. CDR1 and CDR2 (germline): LNHDA, SQIVND (reference sequence). DNA for the CDR3: TGTGCCAGTGGCCTAGTCGGCTACAATGAGCAGTTCTTC. Protein sequence: CASGLVGYNEQFF.

This clonotype has more than one count but fewer than ten. The chain recombines TRBV10-3 with TRBJ2-1, with D possibly TRBD1 on 6 matching bases. V was trimmed by 4 bases and J by 3 bases, leaving 19 bases between them. Germline V gene data show CDR1 as ENHRY and CDR2 as SYGVKD. The CDR3 extends over 17 amino acids. The CDR3 DNA reads as TGTGCCATCAGTGCCTTGGGAGAGGGGGACAACTACAATGAGCAGTTCTTC. Translation gives CAISALGEGDNYNEQFF.

In this sample, this clonotype turned up a few times. V gene TRBV12-3 or TRBV12-4 combines with J gene TRBJ2-2, with a possible D match to TRBD1 (6 bases). The V gene lost 6 bases and the J gene lost 1 base, with 15 bases spanning the gap. The CDR3 contains 16 residues. As DNA, the CDR3 is TGTGCCAGCAGGGACCGCAGGGGTATGAACACCGGGGAGCTGTTTTTT. Encoded protein: CASRDRRGMNTGELFF.

This clonotype has only one observation. This chain joins TRBV14 and TRBJ1-2; no definite D call. Trimming stripped 5 bases from V and 13 bases from J, with 11 bases between. The CDR3 spans 10 residues. Germline V CDR1 and CDR2: SGHDN, FVKESK. The chain's CDR3 is CASSYSRPTF. The CDR3 DNA sequence: TGTGCCAGCAGCTACAGTCGTCCCACCTTC.

The chain employs TRBV15 and TRBJ2-3, with a tentative D call TRBD2 (7 bases). Germline V gene data show CDR1 as LNHNV and CDR2 as YYDKDF (reference sequence). The CDR3 runs 16 residues. The CDR3 spells CVLTEGGEGGTDTQYF. CDR3 DNA: TGTGTCCTAACTGAGGGGGGGGAGGGTGGCACAGATACGCAGTATTTT.

This clonotype was seen a single time. The chain has TRBV11-3 and TRBJ1-5; D remains unclear. This CDR3 is 15 amino acids long. Germline V gene data show CDR1 as SGHNT and CDR2 as YENEEA. V gave up 5 bases and J gave up 1 base, with 12 bases separating them. The CDR3 protein is CASSPPQDSNQPQHF. The CDR3 bases are TGTGCCAGCAGCCCTCCCCAGGACAGCAATCAGCCCCAGCATTTT.

This chain joins TRBV9 and TRBJ2-6; TRBD2 agrees at 7 bases. The V gene's germline CDR1 is SGDLS and CDR2 YYNGEE. Unmatched junction bases numbered 3, after V lost 0 bases and J lost 6 bases. The CDR3 has 15 residues. The DNA for the CDR3 is TGTGCCAGCAGCGTAGCGGGGGGAAAGGCCAACGTCCTGACTTTC. Its translation is CASSVAGGKANVLTF.

The chain employs TRBV7-6 and TRBJ1-1; TRBD1 matches 8 bases. V was pared by 2 bases and J by 4 bases, with 3 bases of the junction left unmatched. Germline CDR1 reads SGHVS; CDR2 reads FNYEAQ. The length of the CDR3 is 14 residues. The CDR3 spells CASSLQGAVTEAFF. In DNA, the CDR3 is TGTGCCAGCAGCTTACAGGGGGCGGTCACTGAAGCTTTCTTT.

The sample holds a few counts of this clonotype. This chain links TRBV11-3 with TRBJ1-3, with 7 bases that match TRBD1. CDR3 size: 13 residues. CDR1 and CDR2 (germline): SGHNT, YENEEA. With 4 bases clipped from V and 7 bases from J, the junction kept 4 bases outside the gene matches. This chain's CDR3 is CASSSDRTNTIYF. The DNA for the CDR3 is TGTGCCAGCAGCTCGGACAGGACCAACACCATATATTTT.

The gene calls are TRBV4-1 and TRBJ2-2; D tentatively reads TRBD1 or TRBD2 (5 bases each). The CDR3 sequence is 15 residues long. Germline assignment: CDR1 MGHRA and CDR2 YSYEKL. Trimming took off 0 bases at V and 4 bases at J, with 9 bases between the two ends. The DNA of the CDR3 is TGCGCCAGCAGCCAAGATGCGAGGGGCACCGGGGAGCTGTTTTTT. It encodes CASSQDARGTGELFF.

This clonotype showed up just a few times. The rearrangement joins TRBV20-1 to TRBJ2-7, with TRBD1 matching 11 bases. Per the germline V gene, CDR1 is DFQATT and CDR2 is SNEGSKA (reference sequence). The CDR3 is made up of 14 amino acids. Trimming removed 7 bases from V and 7 bases from J; junction bases left unmatched: 12. CDR3 amino acids: CSVLPGQGEQEQYF. The DNA of the CDR3 is TGCAGTGTATTACCGGGACAGGGGGAACAAGAGCAGTACTTC.

The chain has TRBV5-1 and TRBJ2-7; 7 bases line up with TRBD1. The length of the CDR3 is 14 residues. J lost 0 bases, V lost 6 bases, and 6 bases had no gene match. CDR1 SGHRS and CDR2 YFSETQ come from the germline V gene. This CDR3 reads CASKTGTDSYEQYF. The CDR3 DNA reads TGCGCCAGCAAGACCGGGACAGACTCCTACGAGCAGTACTTC. Full variable domain (remainder filled in from reference TRBV5-1 and TRBJ2-7): KAGVTQTPRYLIKTRGQQVTLSCSPISGHRSVSWYQQTPGQGLQFLFEYFSETQRNKGNFPGRFSGRQFSNSRSEMNVSTLELGDSALYLCASKTGTDSYEQYFGPGTRLTVT.